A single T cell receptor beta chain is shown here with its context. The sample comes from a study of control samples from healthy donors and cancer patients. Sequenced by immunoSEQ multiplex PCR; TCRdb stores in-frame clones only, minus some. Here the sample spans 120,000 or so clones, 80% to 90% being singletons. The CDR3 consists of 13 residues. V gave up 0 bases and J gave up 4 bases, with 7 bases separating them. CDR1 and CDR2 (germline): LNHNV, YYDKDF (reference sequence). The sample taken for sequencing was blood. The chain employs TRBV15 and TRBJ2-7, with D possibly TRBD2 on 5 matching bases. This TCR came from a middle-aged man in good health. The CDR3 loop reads CATSREGGYEQYF. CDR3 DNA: TGTGCCACCAGCAGAGAAGGCGGGTACGAGCAGTACTTC.